Sequencing of this T cell receptor beta chain was carried out in a study of CD8+ T cells in alopecia areata. Study context: Treated patients took oral tofacitinib at 5 to 10 mg twice daily. Dosing spanned 6 to 18 months on tofacitinib, then 6 months off drug. General observations from the study: Scalp samples also yield sequences from resident alphabeta T cells of normal skin. Tofacitinib produced a significant decrease in scalp clonality and in expanded CD8+ clones among the top 100.

V lost 2 bases and J 2 bases, leaving 9 bases between the germline ends. The CDR3 length is 14 residues. Per the germline V gene, CDR1 is MGHRA and CDR2 is YSYEKL. The authors extracted RNA and reverse transcribed it into cDNA as the sequencing template. TCRdb's table, derived via immunoSEQ multiplex PCR, lists solely in-frame clones and lacks some. The sample holds 65,000 to 75,000 clones, over 25% seen once. Treatment in this sample: oral pan-JAK inhibitor, 5-10 mg twice daily. This clone was observed a few times. Its antigen is unidentified. Specimen: CD8+ T cells sorted from blood, collected at week 4, from a patient treated with tofacitinib. The V gene is TRBV4-1, the J gene TRBJ2-5; perhaps TRBD1 as D (6 bases). The sequence was collected from a human donor with alopecia areata. The CDR3 DNA reads as TGCGCCAGCAGCCAAACAGGGTCTCAAGAGACCCAGTACTTC. This codes for CASSQTGSQETQYF.